The 25 T cell receptor beta chains listed next were all sequenced from one sample in a study of T cell changes during pregnancy in multiple sclerosis. Data came from immunoSEQ multiplex PCR; TCRdb stores just in-frame clones and leaves some out. The sample has roughly 47,000 clones, around 89% seen once. Sequenced here: CD4+ T cells from peripheral blood mononuclear cells, sampled after pregnancy. These receptors all stem from a female donor with multiple sclerosis, enrolled in a pregnancy study.

The rearrangement uses TRBV14 and TRBJ2-5; 13 nucleotides match TRBD2. The germline V gene encodes CDR1 SGHDN and CDR2 FVKESK. The CDR3 runs to 18 residues. Unmatched junction bases numbered 10, after V lost 5 bases and J lost 1 base. CDR3 nucleotide sequence: TGTGCCAGCAGCGACTGGCCGACTAGCGGGAGGTCCCAAGAGACCCAGTACTTC. This sequence encodes CASSDWPTSGRSQETQYF.

The chain has TRBV2 and TRBJ2-7, with TRBD2 matching over 8 bases. This CDR3 spans 14 amino acids. Trimming removed 4 bases from V and 2 bases from J; junction bases left unmatched: 4. Germline CDR1 SNHLY, CDR2 FYNNEI. Here the CDR3 DNA reads TGTGCCAGCAGTGGGACTAGCAGGACCTACGAGCAGTACTTC. Protein sequence: CASSGTSRTYEQYF.

This clone was found a few times. The chain recombines TRBV28 with TRBJ2-7, with 9 bases fitting TRBD2. Germline loops: CDR1 MDHEN, CDR2 SYDVKM. Trimming took 5 bases from V and 0 from J; bases not matched to a gene: 11. The length of the CDR3 is 17 residues. CDR3 in DNA: TGTGCCAGCAGTCTCTCCGGCGGGAGGGTCCACTCCTACGAGCAGTACTTC. Protein product: CASSLSGGRVHSYEQYF.

The genes are TRBV29-1 and TRBJ2-7, with 8 bases identical to TRBD1. CDR3 size: 14 residues. The V gene end was trimmed by 3 bases and the J gene end by 0 bases; junction bases not matched to a gene: 4. The V gene's germline CDR1 is SQVTM and CDR2 ANQGSEA. The CDR3 nucleotides are TGCAGCGTTGAGACCGGGACAGGCTCCTACGAGCAGTACTTC. Translating gives CSVETGTGSYEQYF.

The chain carries TRBV6-5 and TRBJ2-1, with 7 nucleotides matching TRBD2. The germline gives CDR1 MNHEY, CDR2 SVGAGI. CDR3 length equals 15 residues. The ends lost 3 bases at V and 1 base at J; junction bases unmatched: 3. CDR3 nucleotide sequence: TGTGCCAGCAGTTATGGCGGGAGTTCCTACAATGAGCAGTTCTTC. Protein: CASSYGGSSYNEQFF.

The sample holds one count of this clone. The chain recombines TRBV5-6 with TRBJ2-5; D is perhaps TRBD1 (5 bases). CDR3 length equals 14 residues. V gave up 5 bases and J gave up 5 bases, with 16 bases separating them. The V gene's germline CDR1 is SGHDT and CDR2 YYEEEE. The CDR3 spells CASRAQGSGETQYF. The CDR3 nucleotides are TGTGCCAGCAGAGCTCAGGGTTCCGGGGAGACCCAGTACTTC.

The V gene is TRBV9, the J gene TRBJ2-3, with 8 bases aligning to TRBD2. The CDR3 loop spans 16 amino acids. V dropped 0 bases and J dropped 2; count of bases not matched to a gene: 5. CDR1 and CDR2 from the germline V gene are SGDLS and YYNGEE. The CDR3 coding sequence is TGTGCCAGCAGCGTAGTGGCGGGAGGTCCCACAGATACGCAGTATTTT. Protein sequence: CASSVVAGGPTDTQYF.

This chain uses TRBV28 with TRBJ2-7, with 9 bases that match TRBD1. This CDR3 comprises 15 residues. The ends lost 3 bases at V and 8 bases at J; junction bases unmatched: 11. Germline loops: CDR1 MDHEN, CDR2 SYDVKM. Written as DNA, the CDR3 is TGTGCCAGCAGTTTCGGCGGACAGGGGCCCGGGAAGCAGTACTTC. It encodes CASSFGGQGPGKQYF.

The chain uses TRBV6-5 and TRBJ2-7; D gene unclear. The CDR3 is made up of 15 amino acids. Trimming left V 7 bases short and J 0 bases short, with 16 bases between. Germline V lookup: CDR1 MNHEY, CDR2 SVGAGI. The CDR3 reads CASTTESESSYEQYF. The CDR3 region has the DNA TGTGCCAGCACCACGGAATCGGAGAGCTCCTACGAGCAGTACTTC.

V and J are TRBV7-8 and TRBJ2-1; TRBD2 matches at 7 bases. CDR3 length: 15 residues. V lost 4 bases to trimming and J lost 6 bases; unmatched junction nucleotides: 9. Per the germline V gene, CDR1 is SGHVS and CDR2 is FQNEAQ. The CDR3 reads CASSSRRGGFNEQFF. CDR3 sequence (DNA): TGTGCCAGCAGCTCGCGAAGGGGAGGGTTCAATGAGCAGTTCTTC.

The V call is TRBV7-3, the J call TRBJ2-1; perhaps TRBD2 as D (5 bases). The CDR3 is 16 residues long. V lost 5 bases to trimming and J lost 0 bases, with 14 bases between them. The germline gives CDR1 SGHTA, CDR2 FQGTGA. The DNA for the CDR3 is TGTGCCAGCAGCCCCGGTATGGGGAGCTCCTACAATGAGCAGTTCTTC. Protein: CASSPGMGSSYNEQFF.

The chain has TRBV19 and TRBJ2-2; 10 bases match TRBD2. CDR1 is LNHDA, CDR2 SQIVND, per germline (reference sequence). This CDR3 spans 17 amino acids. Trimming at V came to 2 bases and at J to 0 bases, leaving 3 bases not matched to a gene. CDR3 protein: CASSIITSGTNTGELFF. The DNA for the CDR3 is TGTGCCAGTAGTATAATCACTAGCGGGACGAACACCGGGGAGCTGTTTTTT.

The rearrangement joins TRBV19 to TRBJ1-1, with D possibly matching TRBD1 (6 bases). Germline V gene data show CDR1 as LNHDA and CDR2 as SQIVND (reference sequence). The CDR3 has 14 residues. Between the trimmed V and J ends, which lost 3 bases and 5 bases, there was a span of 13 bases. The CDR3 loop is CASSITGLMTEAFF. CDR3 nucleotides: TGTGCCAGTAGTATCACAGGGCTTATGACTGAAGCTTTCTTT.

V and J are TRBV28 and TRBJ2-7; 10 positions match TRBD1. This CDR3 spans 13 amino acids. Trimming at V came to 8 bases and at J to 2 bases, leaving 3 bases not matched to a gene. Germline CDR1 MDHEN, CDR2 SYDVKM. The CDR3 reads CASRTGGTYEQYF. CDR3 sequence (DNA): TGTGCCAGCCGGACAGGGGGAACCTACGAGCAGTACTTC.

V gene TRBV6-1 combines with J gene TRBJ2-3, with 11 bases lining up with TRBD2. The CDR3 length is 14 residues. V lost 8 bases to trimming and J lost 4 bases; unmatched junction nucleotides: 5. Germline V CDR1 and CDR2: MNHNS, SASEGT. CDR3 sequence (DNA): TGTGCCAGCCGTAGCGGGAGGGTACCAGATACGCAGTATTTT. It encodes CASRSGRVPDTQYF.

The chain combines TRBV2 with TRBJ1-1; tentative D call: TRBD1 (6 bases). The length of the CDR3 is 12 residues. Deletions cut 6 bases from V and 7 bases from J, with 12 bases between. Germline lookup yields CDR1 SNHLY and CDR2 FYNNEI. CDR3: CASRRTALEAFF. CDR3 DNA: TGTGCCAGCAGAAGGACAGCACTTGAAGCTTTCTTT.

The chain links TRBV18 to TRBJ1-5; tentatively, D is TRBD1 (5 bases). Trimming left V 6 bases short and J 5 bases short, with 14 bases between. Germline CDR1 KGHSH, CDR2 LQKENI. The CDR3 has 14 residues. The CDR3 nucleotides are TGTGCCAGCTCGCAAGGGGCATTGTATCAGCCCCAGCATTTT. It specifies CASSQGALYQPQHF.

This rearrangement joins TRBV10-1 to TRBJ2-1, with 9 positions matching TRBD2. The CDR3 covers 17 residues. Germline V gene data show CDR1 as WNHNN and CDR2 as SYGVQD (reference sequence). V dropped 2 bases and J dropped 8; count of bases not matched to a gene: 13. The CDR3 protein is CASSEDPVAGVSHEQFF. The CDR3 region has the DNA TGCGCCAGCAGTGAGGACCCCGTAGCGGGAGTTAGCCATGAGCAGTTCTTC.

The chain uses TRBV19 and TRBJ2-3; 7 bases align to TRBD2. The CDR3 spans 14 residues. V lost 3 bases, J lost 6 bases, and 6 bases stayed unmatched. CDR1 and CDR2 from the germline V gene are LNHDA and SQIVND (reference sequence). CDR3 amino acids: CASSIGDYWDTQYF. CDR3 nucleotides: TGTGCCAGTAGTATCGGGGACTATTGGGATACGCAGTATTTT.

V usage is TRBV11-3 and J usage is TRBJ2-7, with 10 bases aligning to TRBD2. Trimming removed 0 bases from V and 12 bases from J; junction bases left unmatched: 8. CDR3 length: 14 amino acids. The V gene's germline CDR1 is SGHNT and CDR2 YENEEA. Here the CDR3 reads CASSLEGSSGRLYF. Written as DNA, the CDR3 is TGTGCCAGCAGCTTAGAAGGTTCTAGCGGGAGACTGTACTTC.

V and J are TRBV4-1 and TRBJ1-2; TRBD1 aligns across 8 bases. The CDR3 has 15 residues. V gave up 2 bases and J gave up 2 bases; unmatched junction bases: 4. The germline CDR1 and CDR2 sequences are MGHRA and YSYEKL. CDR3 in DNA: TGCGCCAGCAGCCAAATAGGACAGGGCAACTATGGCTACACCTTC. Translating gives CASSQIGQGNYGYTF.

J is TRBJ1-2 and V is TRBV5-6; no clear D. The germline V gene encodes CDR1 SGHDT and CDR2 YYEEEE. The CDR3 has 13 residues. V dropped 0 bases and J dropped 2 bases, with 5 bases sitting between them. The CDR3 sequence is CASSLGQNYGYTF. DNA for the CDR3: TGTGCCAGCAGCTTGGGGCAAAACTATGGCTACACCTTC.

CDR3 in amino acids: CASVWREKGYEQYF. The CDR3 nucleotides read TGTGCCAGCGTGTGGCGGGAAAAGGGATACGAGCAGTACTTC. The V call is TRBV2, the J call TRBJ2-7, with D possibly TRBD2 on 6 matching bases. Germline V gene lookup returns CDR1 SNHLY and CDR2 FYNNEI. This CDR3 comprises 14 residues. V was pared by 8 bases and J by 4 bases, with 18 bases between.

This sequence joins TRBV7-3 and TRBJ2-7, with 7 positions matching TRBD2. Germline V gene sequence: CDR1 SGHTA, CDR2 FQGTGA. V lost 6 bases, J lost 5 bases, and 16 bases stayed unmatched. The CDR3 has 16 amino acids. CDR3 nucleotide sequence: TGTGCCAGCAGTTCCGGGGCCGGAGTGGGGGGGGACGAGCAGTACTTC. Translated, it gives CASSSGAGVGGDEQYF. The entire variable domain, with the rest obtained from reference TRBV7-3 and TRBJ2-7, is as follows: GAGVSQTPSNKVTEKGKYVELRCDPISGHTALYWYRQSLGQGPEFLIYFQGTGAADDSGLPNDRFFAVRPEGSVSTLKIQRTERGDSAVYLCASSSGAGVGGDEQYFGPGTRLTVT.

V gene TRBV6-1 combines with J gene TRBJ2-7, with 9 bases lining up with TRBD1. Germline loops: CDR1 MNHNS, CDR2 SASEGT. This CDR3 is built from 15 residues. The V segment lost 5 bases and the J segment 6 bases; nucleotides outside the gene matches: 11. CDR3 amino acids: CASSNPRTGVREQYF. The DNA for the CDR3 is TGTGCCAGCAGTAACCCCCGGACAGGGGTGCGCGAGCAGTACTTC.